These T cell receptor beta chains were read from a single sample in a study of STAT5B mutations in CD4+ large granular lymphocyte leukemia. The table came from immunoSEQ multiplex PCR; TCRdb's copy has only in-frame clones and leaves some out. The table records 20,000 or so clones, roughly 84% of them present only once. Sequencing was performed on CD4+ T cells from blood buffy coats. The receptors shown here come from a human donor in good health. Both conserved end residues are part of each CDR3. Each record gives: clone size, D gene, J gene, V gene, CDR3 DNA, CDR3 protein. A D gene is named only where the DNA matches it firmly. For some rows the clone size is stated as once, few or many, or as a class when expanded; others skip it.

abundance: .
d_gene: TRBD2
j_gene: TRBJ2-1
v_gene: TRBV10-3
CDR3nt: TGTGCCATCAGAGCGGGACTAGCGGGAATTAATGAGCAGTTCTTC
CDR3aa: CAIRAGLAGINEQFF

abundance: .
d_gene: .
j_gene: TRBJ2-7
v_gene: TRBV15
CDR3nt: TGTGCCACCAGCGGCGGAGCAACCTACGAGCAGTACTTC
CDR3aa: CATSGGATYEQYF

abundance: .
d_gene: TRBD1
j_gene: TRBJ2-5
v_gene: TRBV2
CDR3nt: TGTGCCAGCAGACCAACTGGACAGGCCACCCAGTACTTC
CDR3aa: CASRPTGQATQYF

abundance: .
d_gene: .
j_gene: TRBJ2-1
v_gene: TRBV11-3
CDR3nt: TGTGCCAGCGGCCGGACATCCAATGAGCAGTTCTTC
CDR3aa: CASGRTSNEQFF

abundance: .
d_gene: TRBD2
j_gene: TRBJ2-7
v_gene: TRBV5-4
CDR3nt: TGTGCCAGCAGCTCACCCGGGACTATAAATCCCGAGCAGTACTTC
CDR3aa: CASSSPGTINPEQYF

abundance: few
d_gene: .
j_gene: TRBJ1-1
v_gene: TRBV9
CDR3nt: TGTGCCAGCAGCGTACAAGGGGGAGTGAACACTGAAGCTTTCTTT
CDR3aa: CASSVQGGVNTEAFF

abundance: .
d_gene: .
j_gene: TRBJ1-2
v_gene: TRBV7-2
CDR3nt: TGTGCCAGCAGCTTAGGCAGGGAACGAGGCTACACCTTC
CDR3aa: CASSLGRERGYTF

abundance: once
d_gene: .
j_gene: TRBJ2-3
v_gene: TRBV4-1
CDR3nt: TGCGCCAGCAGCCAGCAGACCTCTAGCACAGATACGCAGTATTTT
CDR3aa: CASSQQTSSTDTQYF

abundance: .
d_gene: TRBD2
j_gene: TRBJ2-2
v_gene: TRBV19
CDR3nt: TGTGCCAGTAGGACCCCGCTAGCGGGAGTTGGGGAGCTGTTTTTT
CDR3aa: CASRTPLAGVGELFF

abundance: .
d_gene: TRBD2
j_gene: TRBJ2-2
v_gene: TRBV5-1
CDR3nt: TGCGCCAGCAGCTCCTTTAGCGGGACCGTCACCGGGGAGCTGTTTTTT
CDR3aa: CASSSFSGTVTGELFF

abundance: .
d_gene: .
j_gene: TRBJ1-5
v_gene: TRBV19
CDR3nt: TGTGCCAGTAGCCCTCAGGGCCAGGGCTATCAGCCCCAGCATTTT
CDR3aa: CASSPQGQGYQPQHF

abundance: .
d_gene: .
j_gene: TRBJ2-1
v_gene: TRBV30
CDR3nt: TGTGCCGCTTTGGGACAATCGAGCTCCTACAATGAGCAGTTCTTC
CDR3aa: CAALGQSSSYNEQFF

abundance: .
d_gene: .
j_gene: TRBJ2-6
v_gene: TRBV27
CDR3nt: TGTGCCAGCAGCTTACTACCGCTGATTAACTCTGGGGCCAACGTCCTGACTTTC
CDR3aa: CASSLLPLINSGANVLTF

abundance: .
d_gene: .
j_gene: TRBJ2-7
v_gene: TRBV5-6
CDR3nt: TGTGCCAGCAGCGTAGAACCGGGACGGGGCTACGAGCAGTACTTC
CDR3aa: CASSVEPGRGYEQYF

abundance: .
d_gene: .
j_gene: TRBJ2-3
v_gene: TRBV5-4
CDR3nt: TGTGCCAGCTCTCTGGGGGCCGCAGATACGCAGTATTTT
CDR3aa: CASSLGAADTQYF

abundance: few
d_gene: .
j_gene: TRBJ2-7
v_gene: TRBV5-4
CDR3nt: TGTGCCAGCAGCTTGGGGGGGCCCTCCCCCTACGAGCAGTACTTC
CDR3aa: CASSLGGPSPYEQYF

abundance: .
d_gene: .
j_gene: TRBJ2-7
v_gene: TRBV2
CDR3nt: TGTGCCAGCAGTCGGTCTAGCACGGAGTCGGGCGAGCAGTACTTC
CDR3aa: CASSRSSTESGEQYF

abundance: .
d_gene: .
j_gene: TRBJ2-5
v_gene: TRBV5-4
CDR3nt: TGTGCCAGCAGCTTGCCTCGCGGGTCCAATGGGGAGCAGTACTTC
CDR3aa: CASSLPRGSNGEQYF

abundance: .
d_gene: .
j_gene: TRBJ1-5
v_gene: TRBV6-1
CDR3nt: TGTGCCAGCAGGGAAGGTACATCATCGCCCAATCAGCCCCAGCATTTT
CDR3aa: CASREGTSSPNQPQHF

abundance: .
d_gene: .
j_gene: TRBJ1-1
v_gene: TRBV18
CDR3nt: TGTGCCAGCTCCCCAACGCTGAACACTGAAGCTTTCTTT
CDR3aa: CASSPTLNTEAFF

abundance: .
d_gene: TRBD1
j_gene: TRBJ2-4
v_gene: TRBV6-1
CDR3nt: TGTGCCAGCAGTGTTGGGACAGGGGTTGAGGGCATTCAGTACTTC
CDR3aa: CASSVGTGVEGIQYF

abundance: .
d_gene: .
j_gene: TRBJ2-4
v_gene: TRBV19
CDR3nt: TGTGCCAGTACCCCAGCCGGCCTTCAAGGTAACATTCAGTACTTC
CDR3aa: CASTPAGLQGNIQYF

abundance: few
d_gene: .
j_gene: TRBJ1-1
v_gene: TRBV29-1
CDR3nt: TGCAGCGCACTTACCGGGTATTCTCCCACAAGGACTGAAGCTTTCTTT
CDR3aa: CSALTGYSPTRTEAFF